The entry that follows covers one T cell receptor beta chain sequence. The data were obtained in a study of T cell changes during pregnancy in multiple sclerosis. Produced via immunoSEQ multiplex PCR; TCRdb's table is partial and in-frame only. The repertoire consists of about 40,000 clones, with roughly nine tenths occurring once and the leading ten covering 7.5% to 10%. The trim removed 5 bases at V and 3 bases at J, leaving 14 bases unmatched. The V gene's germline CDR1 is MDHEN and CDR2 SYDVKM. The CDR3 loop spans 17 amino acids. The material was CD8+ T cells from peripheral blood mononuclear cells, obtained before pregnancy. The TCR originated in a female donor with multiple sclerosis, enrolled in a pregnancy study. The V and J genes are TRBV28 and TRBJ2-3, with 7 bases lining up with TRBD1. Written as DNA, the CDR3 is TGTGCCAGCAGTCCTACTCAAGACAGGGCTGTGACAGATACGCAGTATTTT. Translation gives CASSPTQDRAVTDTQYF. Full variable domain (rest looked up from reference TRBV28 and TRBJ2-3): DVKVTQSSRYLVKRTGEKVFLECVQDMDHENMFWYRQDPGLGLRLIYFSYDVKMKEKGDIPEGYSVSREKKERFSLILESASTNQTSMYLCASSPTQDRAVTDTQYFGPGTRLTVL.